This entry features one TCR beta chain sequence. In the source study's methods: From reference gene primer amplification, estimates of nucleated cell counts were derived. Profiled with immunoSEQ multiplex PCR; TCRdb holds only in-frame clones, not every one. From that table come the V and J calls and clone size; the DNA was used to work out D and trimming. The sample holds about 52,000 clones, more than 70% seen once. The data are from a study of blood T cell repertoires in COVID-19. Background on the study: Specimens from acute and convalescent COVID-19 originated in the United States, Italy and Spain. From T cells, B-cell-depleted T cells, or PBMCs came the material, which was cDNA or gDNA.

CDR1 and CDR2 (germline): DFQATT, SNEGSKA (reference sequence). Deletions cut 3 bases from V and 7 bases from J, with 8 bases between. The CDR3 loop spans 11 amino acids. The sequence derives from a woman of 80 years or more with acute or convalescent COVID-19. The rearrangement links TRBV20-1 to TRBJ2-3, with D possibly being TRBD1 (5 bases). The sample consisted of peripheral blood. This CDR3 reads CSASRDYTQYF. In DNA form, the CDR3 reads TGCAGTGCTAGCAGGGATTATACGCAGTATTTT.